The 4 T cell receptor beta chains reported below all come from one sample, sequenced in a study of shared clonotypes between healthy human individuals. The repertoire was sequenced with immunoSEQ multiplex PCR; TCRdb's copy has only in-frame clones and lacks some. The sample records approximately 2,300,000 clones, 80% to 95% being singletons. The sequenced sample consisted of naive CD4+ T cells from PBMCs. Regarding subset: CD45RA+ positively selected. These receptors originate from a man aged 18 to 29 in good health. Some clones in this sample may be carry-over from other donors' samples.

This chain connects TRBV27 to TRBJ2-3; no reliable D call. There are 14 residues in the CDR3. With 3 bases removed from V and 8 bases from J, the gap between germline ends came to 15 bases. In germline, CDR1 is MNHEY, CDR2 SMNVEV (reference sequence). CDR3 region: CASSFSGQPGTQYF. The CDR3 region has the DNA TGTGCCAGCAGTTTTAGTGGCCAACCGGGTACGCAGTATTTT.

The chain combines TRBV5-4 with TRBJ2-3; a possible D gene is TRBD1 (6 bases). The V gene lost 3 bases and the J gene lost 0 bases, with 11 bases spanning the gap. The CDR3 contains 15 residues. The germline V gene has CDR1 SGHNT and CDR2 YYREEE (reference sequence). In DNA, the CDR3 is TGTGCCAGCAGCTCTCGGCAGGGGAGCACAGATACGCAGTATTTT. Translating gives CASSSRQGSTDTQYF.

The V and J genes are TRBV29-1 and TRBJ1-1; a weak D match, TRBD1 (5 bases). Germline assignment: CDR1 SQVTM and CDR2 ANQGSEA. Trimming took 7 bases from V and 1 from J, leaving 13 bases between them. The CDR3 is 13 amino acids. The CDR3: CSASSQGNTEAFF. CDR3 DNA: TGCAGCGCATCGTCCCAGGGGAACACTGAAGCTTTCTTT.

The chain uses TRBV5-4 and TRBJ1-1; possible D gene TRBD1, 6 bases. Trimming removed 4 bases from V and 4 bases from J, with 20 bases in between. The germline gives CDR1 SGHNT, CDR2 YYREEE (reference sequence). The CDR3 loop spans 16 amino acids. The CDR3 is CASSTGTPGVGTEAFF. In nucleotides, the CDR3 is TGTGCCAGCAGCACCGGGACACCGGGAGTAGGCACTGAAGCTTTCTTT.